The 7 T cell receptor beta chains listed next were all sequenced from one sample in a study of shared clonotypes between healthy human individuals. Naive CD8 cells, CD45RO-negative and positively selected for CCR7, excluded terminally differentiated effector memory CD45RA+ cells. TCRdb's copy holds only in-frame clones and misses some; the assay was immunoSEQ multiplex PCR. The table has fewer than 1 million clones, 96% seen once; the top ten hold less than 0.25%. Sequencing was performed on naive CD8+ T cells sorted from blood. Receptors were obtained from a man aged 30-40 years in good health.

The rearrangement links TRBV7-6 to TRBJ2-3, with D unclear. The germline V gene encodes CDR1 SGHVS and CDR2 FNYEAQ. Trimming pared 3 bases from V and 3 bases from J, leaving 7 bases between. The CDR3 consists of 13 residues. The CDR3 spells CASSLAETDTQYF. CDR3 bases: TGTGCCAGCAGCTTGGCGGAGACAGATACGCAGTATTTT.

This sequence joins TRBV11-2 and TRBJ2-1, with 11 bases fitting TRBD2. Germline V gene data show CDR1 as SGHAT and CDR2 as FQNNGV. Trimming took 1 base from V and 4 from J; bases not matched to a gene: 12. This CDR3 contains 19 residues. The CDR3 protein is CASSLAPGTSGESYNEQFF. CDR3 bases: TGTGCCAGCAGCTTAGCCCCTGGGACTAGCGGCGAAAGTTACAATGAGCAGTTCTTC. The full variable domain, rest sourced from reference TRBV11-2 and TRBJ2-1, is EAGVAQSPRYKIIEKRQSVAFWCNPISGHATLYWYQQILGQGPKLLIQFQNNGVVDDSQLPKDRFSAERLKGVDSTLKIQPAKLEDSAVYLCASSLAPGTSGESYNEQFFGPGTRLTVL.

The chain uses TRBV4-1 and TRBJ1-4; tentative D call: TRBD1 (5 bases). V was shortened by 1 base and J by 0 bases, with 6 bases between the two germline ends. Germline V lookup: CDR1 MGHRA, CDR2 YSYEKL. CDR3 length: 15 amino acids. CDR3 sequence reads: CASSQGGATNEKLFF. CDR3 nucleotide sequence: TGCGCCAGCAGCCAAGGAGGGGCAACTAATGAAAAACTGTTTTTT.

This clone was detected once. The chain joins TRBV7-9 to TRBJ1-2; D perhaps matches TRBD1 (5 bases). The ends were cut back, 4 bases at V and 5 bases at J, with 11 bases in the middle. This CDR3 has 13 residues. CDR1 and CDR2 (germline): SEHNR, FQNEAQ (reference sequence). This chain's CDR3 is CASSSQGEYGYTF. In DNA form, the CDR3 reads TGTGCCAGCAGCTCCCAGGGAGAATATGGCTACACCTTC.

The CDR3 sequence is CSGGSHSYEQYF. CDR3 nucleotides: TGCAGCGGGGGCTCCCACTCCTACGAGCAGTACTTC. This chain joins TRBV29-1 and TRBJ2-7, with D perhaps TRBD1 (5 bases). The germline V gene encodes CDR1 SQVTM and CDR2 ANQGSEA. Trimming cost V 7 bases and J 0 bases, with 10 bases left between them. The CDR3 runs 12 residues.

This chain connects TRBV9 to TRBJ1-2; no definite D call. The CDR3 covers 11 residues. Looked up from germline, CDR1 is SGDLS and CDR2 is YYNGEE. V shed 5 bases and J shed 8 bases, with 10 bases lying between them. Here the CDR3 DNA reads TGTGCCAGCAGGTCAGGCCCCGGCTACACCTTC. This translates into CASRSGPGYTF.

The rearrangement joins TRBV28 to TRBJ2-5; no definite D call. The end of the DNA is better explained by TRBJ2-7, so the J call may be wrong. The CDR3 extends over 15 amino acids. Per germline, CDR1 MDHEN and CDR2 SYDVKM. CDR3 residues: CASSLLLDGHGEQYF. The CDR3 region has the DNA TGTGCCAGCAGTTTATTGCTGGACGGGCACGGCGAGCAGTACTTC.